These 11 T cell receptor beta chains share one sample of origin, sequenced in a study of T cells in Graves' hyperthyroidism and ophthalmopathy. RNA transcripts provided the source from which TCR beta CDR3 regions were amplified. In the first-round RT-PCR of the TCR CDR3, the HTBI primer set was used. TCRdb reprocessed the multiplex PCR reads via MiXCR and lists one record per CDR3 protein. The repertoire consists of under 700,000 distinct CDR3 sequences, with roughly a sixth occurring once and the leading ten covering around 19%. The sequenced sample was blood. These TCRs come from a woman under 30 with Graves' hyperthyroidism.

This clonotype was detected a few times. The chain is built from TRBV2 and TRBJ1-2; D unclear. The CDR3 has 11 amino acids. Germline loops: CDR1 SNHLY, CDR2 FYNNEI. Trimming took off 1 base at V and 8 bases at J, with 5 bases between the two ends. The CDR3 DNA follows: TGTGCCAGCAGTGAAGATGGGGGCTACACCTTC. Residues: CASSEDGGYTF.

V usage is TRBV4-2 and J usage is TRBJ2-1; 7 positions match TRBD2. The V gene's germline CDR1 is LGHNA and CDR2 YNFKEQ. This CDR3 has 17 residues. The V segment lost 0 bases and the J segment 4 bases; nucleotides outside the gene matches: 9. The CDR3 here is CASSQEESSGPYNEQFF. The CDR3 DNA reads TGTGCCAGCAGCCAAGAGGAATCTAGCGGACCATACAATGAGCAGTTCTTC.

V and J are TRBV2 and TRBJ1-5, with D possibly TRBD1 on 6 matching bases. From germline, CDR1 is SNHLY and CDR2 FYNNEI. Trimming removed 8 bases at V and 1 base at J, with 6 bases between. This CDR3 comprises 12 residues. CDR3 DNA sequence: TGTGCCAGCGGACAGAGCAATCAGCCCCAGCATTTT. Encoded protein: CASGQSNQPQHF.

Notes on this clonotype: Possible read error: a much larger clone is one base away. The chain joins TRBV7-9 to TRBJ1-5; D unresolved. The CDR3 covers 14 residues. Germline V gives CDR1 SEHNR, CDR2 FQNEAQ (reference sequence). The CDR3 bases are TGTGCCAGCAGCTTAGGACCCGTCGGTCAGCCCCGGCATTTT. It is translated as CASSLGPVGQPRHF.

This clonotype was recorded a few times. The J gene is TRBJ1-2, the V gene TRBV4-1; the match to TRBD1 covers 11 bases. CDR1 is MGHRA, CDR2 YSYEKL, per germline. Trimming took 4 bases from V and 5 from J; bases not matched to a gene: 6. The CDR3 totals 15 residues. The DNA of the CDR3 is TGCGCCAGCAGCCTGAAGGACAGGGGGCATTATGGCTACACCTTC. It translates to CASSLKDRGHYGYTF.

The chain links TRBV6-2 or TRBV6-3 to TRBJ2-7; tentative D call: TRBD2 (5 bases). This CDR3 is built from 13 residues. CDR1 and CDR2 (germline): MNHEY, SVGEGT. V lost 0 bases to trimming and J lost 6 bases, with 9 bases between them. The CDR3 DNA sequence: TGTGCCAGCAGTTACTCACCGGGGTCCGAGCAGTACTTC. The encoded protein is CASSYSPGSEQYF.

The CDR3: CSVERAGGTDTQYF. The CDR3 nucleotides read TGCAGCGTTGAGCGGGCAGGGGGCACAGATACGCAGTATTTT. The chain uses TRBV29-1 and TRBJ2-3; weak D call: TRBD1 (6 bases). The CDR3 extends over 14 amino acids. V lost 3 bases, J lost 1 base, and 11 bases lay in between. Germline V gene lookup returns CDR1 SQVTM and CDR2 ANQGSEA.

This clonotype came up a few times. The gene calls are TRBV5-1 and TRBJ2-3; 7 bases are shared with TRBD1. This CDR3 is built from 16 residues. Germline CDR1 reads SGHRS; CDR2 reads YFSETQ. V gave up 4 bases and J gave up 2 bases; unmatched junction bases: 10. The CDR3: CASSPRGGQYTDTQYF. As DNA, the CDR3 is TGCGCCAGCAGCCCCAGAGGGGGACAGTACACAGATACGCAGTATTTT.

The table lists this clonotype with many counts. The genes are TRBV2 and TRBJ2-7; a possible D gene is TRBD2 (5 bases). V was trimmed by 6 bases and J by 0 bases, leaving 12 bases between them. The germline V gene has CDR1 SNHLY and CDR2 FYNNEI. This CDR3 is built from 14 residues. As DNA, the CDR3 is TGTGCCAGCAGCGGGGAAGGGTACTCCTACGAGCAGTACTTC. Amino acid sequence: CASSGEGYSYEQYF.

This clonotype has only a few counts. The DNA of the CDR3 is TGTGCCATCAGGCCGGGACATCAATCTGAAGCTTTCTTT. This sequence encodes CAIRPGHQSEAFF. The rearrangement uses TRBV10-3 and TRBJ1-1; D might be TRBD1 (6 bases). Trimming left V 6 bases short and J 6 bases short, with 14 bases between. Germline loops: CDR1 ENHRY, CDR2 SYGVKD. This CDR3 spans 13 amino acids.

Ten or more counts support this clonotype. This chain links TRBV6-1 with TRBJ2-1; 10 bases line up with TRBD2. The junction had 14 bases not matched to a gene; V was cut back by 5 bases and J by 7 bases. CDR3 size: 17 residues. CDR1 and CDR2 from the germline V gene are MNHNS and SASEGT. CDR3 in DNA: TGTGCCAGCAGTTACCGCTGGACTAGCGGAAGTCGGAATGAGCAGTTCTTC. This gives the protein CASSYRWTSGSRNEQFF.